The clone carrying this T cell receptor (beta chain) was detected a few times. Its matching antigen is unknown. The immunoSEQ assay was v3.0, run at survey level. Repertoires were generated with immunoSEQ multiplex PCR, while TCRdb's copy carries only in-frame clones and drops some. The sample holds roughly 42,000 clones, about 85% seen once. Participants with HIV, all of them, were treated in the United States. In germline, CDR1 is SQVTM, CDR2 ANQGSEA. The CDR3 contains 14 residues. Trimming at V came to 4 bases and at J to 4 bases, leaving 6 bases not matched to a gene. These data are taken from a study of long-term antiretroviral therapy in people with HIV. Findings and limits, study-wide: Drawn between the mid-2000s and the late 2010s, the blood was possibly obtained under older ART regimens.

The specimen comprised unsorted PBMCs, sampled 3.1 years after starting antiretroviral therapy. This chain connects TRBV29-1 to TRBJ1-2, with 10 nucleotides matching TRBD1. The clonotype was recovered from a woman between 50 and 59 years old with HIV. DNA for the CDR3: TGCAGCGTTGGCGCGACAGGGGGCCGCTATGGCTACACCTTC. Residues: CSVGATGGRYGYTF.